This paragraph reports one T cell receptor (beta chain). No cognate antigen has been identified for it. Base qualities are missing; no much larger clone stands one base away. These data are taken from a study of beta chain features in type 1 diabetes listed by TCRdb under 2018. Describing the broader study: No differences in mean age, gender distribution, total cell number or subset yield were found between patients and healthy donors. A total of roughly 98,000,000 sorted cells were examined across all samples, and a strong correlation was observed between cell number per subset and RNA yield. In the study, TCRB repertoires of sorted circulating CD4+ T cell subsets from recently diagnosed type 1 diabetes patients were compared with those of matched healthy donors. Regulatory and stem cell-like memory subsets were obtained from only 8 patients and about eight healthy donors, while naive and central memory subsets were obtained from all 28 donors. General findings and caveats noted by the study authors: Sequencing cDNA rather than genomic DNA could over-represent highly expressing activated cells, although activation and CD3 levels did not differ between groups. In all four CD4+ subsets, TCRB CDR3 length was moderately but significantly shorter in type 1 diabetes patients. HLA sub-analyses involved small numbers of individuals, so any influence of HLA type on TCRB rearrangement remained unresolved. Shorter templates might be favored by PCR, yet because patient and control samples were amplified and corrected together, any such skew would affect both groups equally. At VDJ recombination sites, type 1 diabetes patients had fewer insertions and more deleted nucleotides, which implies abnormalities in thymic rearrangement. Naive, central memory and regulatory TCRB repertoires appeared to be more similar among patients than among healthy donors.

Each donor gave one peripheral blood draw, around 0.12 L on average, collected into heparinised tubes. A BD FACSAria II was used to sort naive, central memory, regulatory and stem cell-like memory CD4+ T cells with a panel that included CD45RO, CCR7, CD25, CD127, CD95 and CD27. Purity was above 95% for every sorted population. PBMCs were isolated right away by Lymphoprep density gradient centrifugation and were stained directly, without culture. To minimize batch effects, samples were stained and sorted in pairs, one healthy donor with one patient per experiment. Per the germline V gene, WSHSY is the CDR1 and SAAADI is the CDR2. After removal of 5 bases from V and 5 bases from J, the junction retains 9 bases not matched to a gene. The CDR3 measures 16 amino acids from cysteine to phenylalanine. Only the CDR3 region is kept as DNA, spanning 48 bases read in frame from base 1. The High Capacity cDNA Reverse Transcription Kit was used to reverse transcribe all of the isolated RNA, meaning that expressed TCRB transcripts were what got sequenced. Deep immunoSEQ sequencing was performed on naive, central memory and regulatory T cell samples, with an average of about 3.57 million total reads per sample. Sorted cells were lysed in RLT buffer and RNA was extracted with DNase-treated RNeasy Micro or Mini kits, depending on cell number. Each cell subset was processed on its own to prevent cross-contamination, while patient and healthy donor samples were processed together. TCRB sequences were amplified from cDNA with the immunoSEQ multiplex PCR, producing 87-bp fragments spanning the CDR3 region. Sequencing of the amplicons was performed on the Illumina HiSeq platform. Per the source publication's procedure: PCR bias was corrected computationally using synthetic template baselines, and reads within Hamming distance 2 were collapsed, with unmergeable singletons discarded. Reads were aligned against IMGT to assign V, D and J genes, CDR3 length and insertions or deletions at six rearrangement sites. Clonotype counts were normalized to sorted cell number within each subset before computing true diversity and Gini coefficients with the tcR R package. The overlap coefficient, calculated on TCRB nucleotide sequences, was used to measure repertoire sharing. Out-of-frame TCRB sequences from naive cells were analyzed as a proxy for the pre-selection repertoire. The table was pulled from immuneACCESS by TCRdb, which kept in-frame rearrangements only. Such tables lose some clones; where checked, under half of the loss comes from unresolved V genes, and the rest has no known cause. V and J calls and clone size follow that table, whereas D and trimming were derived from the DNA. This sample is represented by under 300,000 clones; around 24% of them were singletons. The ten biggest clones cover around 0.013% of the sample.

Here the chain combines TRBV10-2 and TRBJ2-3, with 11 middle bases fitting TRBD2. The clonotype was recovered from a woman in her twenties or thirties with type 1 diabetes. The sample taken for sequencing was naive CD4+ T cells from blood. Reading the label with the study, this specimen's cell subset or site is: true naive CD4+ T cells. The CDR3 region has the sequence CASSSGTSGLRDTQYF. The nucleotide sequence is TGCGCCAGCAGTTCCGGGACTAGCGGTCTTCGAGATACGCAGTATTTT.